The text below deals with one T cell receptor (beta chain). The antigen is unknown. Germline V gene lookup returns CDR1 MDHEN and CDR2 SYDVKM. V lost 6 bases and J 0 bases, leaving 14 bases between the germline ends. The CDR3 length is 15 residues. This entry belongs to a study of PD-1 blockade in classical Hodgkin lymphoma. At the level of the study: Nivolumab was given intravenously to patients at 3 mg/kg every 2 weeks.

Data came from immunoSEQ multiplex PCR; TCRdb stores just in-frame clones and leaves some out. Among thousands of clones listed, about 60% were seen once. Indicated time point: cycle 4 day 1 (C4D1), after five to seven weeks of nivolumab. With no exception, relapse followed autologous stem cell transplantation in all patients, and brentuximab vedotin exposure varied. It was by magnetic negative selection that CD8+ T cells were isolated from thawed PBMCs. Study results and caveats: Exclusion applied to patients who initiated nivolumab less than 1 year following ASCT. Compared with healthy donors, newly diagnosed patients reportedly showed lower baseline TCR diversity.

The V and J genes are TRBV28 and TRBJ1-2; D is perhaps TRBD1 (5 bases). This receptor was identified in a human donor with classical Hodgkin lymphoma. The sample was CD8+ T cells from blood, taken before the fourth cycle of nivolumab. CDR3: CASSHGDGANYGYTF. DNA of the CDR3: TGTGCCAGCAGCCACGGGGACGGAGCTAACTATGGCTACACCTTC.